Shown below are 15 T cell receptor beta chains from a single sample sequenced in a study of vaccination and CD4 T cells after COVID-19. Cultured CD4+ T cell DNA was sequenced using the Oncomine TCR Beta short-read assay. Genomic DNA was taken out of cultured CD4+ T cells by extraction. TCRdb reprocessed the PCR reads with MiXCR, giving one entry per CDR3 protein. The table includes around 7,200 distinct CDR3 sequences, 32% detected once. No antigen is known for these receptors. Treatment described: roughly 10-day PBMC culture with coronavirus spike peptide pools or control peptides (ViraFEST assay). It was before the COVID-19 pandemic (2011-2018) that the unexposed donor's CD4+ T cells were collected. Sequencing was done on a sample of CD4+ T cells from blood, cultured in vitro. All receptors derive from a human donor in good health.

This clonotype turned up a few times. The chain recombines TRBV20-1 with TRBJ2-7, with 9 bases that match TRBD1. This CDR3 comprises 15 residues. Germline V gene data show CDR1 as DFQATT and CDR2 as SNEGSKA (reference sequence). The J segment lost 2 bases and the V segment lost 4 bases, leaving 9 bases of the junction unmatched. For the CDR3, the DNA is TGCAGTGCTAAACGACCGGGACAGGGTCCCTACGAGCAGTACTTC. This translates into CSAKRPGQGPYEQYF.

The chain carries TRBV12-3 or TRBV12-4 and TRBJ2-5, with D possibly matching TRBD1 (7 bases). Trimming stripped 1 base from V and 5 bases from J, with 14 bases between. This CDR3 region has 15 residues. CDR3 in amino acids: CASSLVPGGSETQYF. The CDR3 nucleotides are TGTGCCAGCAGTTTAGTACCAGGGGGGAGTGAGACCCAGTACTTC.

The V and J genes are TRBV6-5 and TRBJ2-7, with D unclear. The length of the CDR3 is 17 residues. Germline V gives CDR1 MNHEY, CDR2 SVGAGI. Trimming shortened V by 2 bases and J by 2 bases, and 19 bases separated the two germline ends. The CDR3 loop is CASSYGFWAVNAYEQYF. The CDR3 bases are TGTGCCAGCAGTTACGGCTTTTGGGCGGTTAACGCCTACGAGCAGTACTTC.

V gene TRBV19 combines with J gene TRBJ2-1; possible D gene TRBD2, 5 bases. Germline V gene sequence: CDR1 LNHDA, CDR2 SQIVND (reference sequence). CDR3 size: 13 residues. Trimming stripped 5 bases from V and 12 bases from J, with 17 bases between. Here the CDR3 DNA reads TGTGCCAGTAGTTTGGGCGGGCCCGCGGCGCAGTTCTTC. Translated: CASSLGGPAAQFF.

The rearrangement joins TRBV20-1 to TRBJ2-7; perhaps D is TRBD1 or TRBD2 (6 bases each). CDR1 is DFQATT and CDR2 is SNEGSKA in the germline V gene (reference sequence). The CDR3 is 14 amino acids. V shed 4 bases and J shed 5 bases, with 18 bases lying between them. The CDR3 reads CSATKQGLINEQYF. The CDR3 nucleotides are TGCAGTGCTACAAAACAGGGACTTATCAACGAGCAGTACTTC.

A few counts support this clonotype. Written as DNA, the CDR3 is TGTGCCAGAAGCTCCCCAAGGGGACACCAGAACTATGGCTACACCTTC. Protein sequence: CARSSPRGHQNYGYTF. The chain carries TRBV5-3 and TRBJ1-2, with a weak D call TRBD1 (6 bases). TRBV5-3 is recorded as an ORF, its role being uncertain. CDR3 size: 16 residues. Between the trimmed V and J ends, which lost 3 bases and 2 bases, there was a span of 17 bases.

J is TRBJ1-1 and V is TRBV20-1; D might be TRBD1 (6 bases). The germline V gene has CDR1 DFQATT and CDR2 SNEGSKA (reference sequence). The CDR3 loop spans 15 amino acids. Trimming removed 2 bases at V and 0 bases at J, with 13 bases between. The CDR3: CSARNSGTMNTEAFF. CDR3 nucleotide sequence: TGCAGTGCTAGAAACTCCGGGACAATGAACACTGAAGCTTTCTTT.

The chain couples TRBV7-2 to TRBJ2-2; no clear D. CDR1 SGHTA and CDR2 FQGNSA come from the germline V gene. Trimming shortened V by 2 bases and J by 6 bases, and 10 bases separated the two germline ends. The CDR3 is 14 residues long. CDR3 sequence: CASSLMSGPGELFF. In DNA form, the CDR3 reads TGTGCCAGCAGCTTAATGTCAGGACCCGGGGAGCTGTTTTTT.

This clonotype is deemed medium-sized (0.01 to 0.1%). The CDR3 loop is CATSRDRGKGQPQHF. CDR3 bases: TGTGCCACCAGCAGAGATCGGGGGAAAGGTCAGCCCCAGCATTTT. The rearrangement joins TRBV15 to TRBJ1-5; possibly TRBD1 for D (5 bases). CDR1 LNHNV and CDR2 YYDKDF come from the germline V gene (reference sequence). This CDR3 is 15 amino acids long. V was shortened by 0 bases and J by 6 bases, with 12 bases between the two germline ends.

This clonotype was seen more than once but under ten times. The gene calls are TRBV20-1 and TRBJ2-2; TRBD1 matches 11 bases. The CDR3 consists of 15 residues. Trimming removed 5 bases from V and 5 bases from J; junction bases left unmatched: 7. CDR1 is DFQATT, CDR2 SNEGSKA, per germline (reference sequence). The CDR3 nucleotides are TGCAGTGCTCTGTGGACAGGGGGCGGGACCGGGGAGCTGTTTTTT. This translates into CSALWTGGGTGELFF.

This clonotype is medium-sized by share. The chain carries TRBV19 and TRBJ2-3; D gene unclear. Deletions cut 5 bases from V and 3 bases from J, with 6 bases between. The CDR3 length is 12 residues. The germline V gene encodes CDR1 LNHDA and CDR2 SQIVND (reference sequence). The CDR3 nucleotides are TGTGCCAGTAGTTTTATTACAGATACGCAGTATTTT. This gives the protein CASSFITDTQYF.

This clonotype is deemed medium-sized (0.01 to 0.1%). The genes are TRBV10-3 and TRBJ1-6; the match to TRBD1 covers 8 bases. CDR3 length equals 14 residues. The V gene's germline CDR1 is ENHRY and CDR2 SYGVKD. Trimming cost V 5 bases and J 11 bases; bases outside gene matches: 8. Here the CDR3 reads CAISPVDRAPPLHF. In DNA form, the CDR3 reads TGTGCCATCAGTCCAGTGGACAGGGCGCCACCCCTCCACTTT.

This clonotype was detected only a few times. This chain links TRBV6-2 or TRBV6-3 with TRBJ1-2; tentative D call: TRBD1 (5 bases). V lost 2 bases to trimming and J lost 6 bases, with 10 bases between them. Germline loops: CDR1 MNHEY, CDR2 SVGEGT. The CDR3 extends over 13 amino acids. CDR3 sequence (DNA): TGTGCCAGCAGTTACCTACAGGCCCATGGCTACACCTTC. Protein product: CASSYLQAHGYTF.

This clonotype was seen a handful of times. At one boundary the junction diverges from the germline segment, which might be a read error. V gene TRBV5-6 combines with J gene TRBJ2-7; TRBD2 might be the D (6 bases). Germline CDR1 reads SGHDT; CDR2 reads YYEEEE. The CDR3 is made up of 14 amino acids. Written as DNA, the CDR3 is TGTGCCAGCAGATTGGGTAGGACTACTTACGAGCAGTACTTC. Encoded protein: CASRLGRTTYEQYF. The whole variable domain, remainder taken from reference TRBV5-6 and TRBJ2-7, is DAGVTQSPTHLIKTRGQQVTLRCSPKSGHDTVSWYQQALGQGPQFIFQYYEEEERQRGNFPDRFSGHQFPNYSSELNVNALLLGDSALYLCASRLGRTTYEQYFGPGTRLTVT.

By sample share, this clonotype is medium-sized. The gene calls are TRBV20-1 and TRBJ2-2; possible D gene TRBD1, 6 bases. This CDR3 is 13 amino acids long. The germline gives CDR1 DFQATT, CDR2 SNEGSKA (reference sequence). V lost 5 bases, J lost 2 bases, and 9 bases lay in between. CDR3 sequence: CSAHRDNTGELFF. The DNA of the CDR3 is TGCAGTGCTCACAGGGATAACACCGGGGAGCTGTTTTTT.